Presented here are 25 T cell receptor beta chains from one specimen sequenced in a study of beta chain features in type 1 diabetes. Expressed TCRB transcripts were sequenced, since all the RNA that had been isolated was reverse transcribed. Sequencing used immunoSEQ multiplex PCR; TCRdb keeps in-frame clones, though not all of them. The sample yields 330,000 or so clones, around a fifth seen once. Sequenced material: naive CD4+ T cells from blood. The source of these receptors is a woman under 30 in good health.

The CDR3 region has the DNA TGTGCCAGCTCACCCCGCCAGGCTGAAGCTAACTATGGCTACACCTTC. Protein product: CASSPRQAEANYGYTF. The V call is TRBV18, the J call TRBJ1-2; no definite D call. The CDR3 has 16 residues. V lost 3 bases to trimming and J lost 0 bases, with 14 bases between them. Germline V CDR1 and CDR2: KGHSH, LQKENI. Full variable domain (rest looked up from reference TRBV18 and TRBJ1-2): NAGVMQNPRHLVRRRGQEARLRCSPMKGHSHVYWYRQLPEEGLKFMVYLQKENIIDESGMPKERFSAEFPKEGPSILRIQQVVRGDSAAYFCASSPRQAEANYGYTFGSGTRLTVV.

The DNA of the CDR3 is TGCGCCAGCAGCTTCCAGTCGGAGACCCAGTACTTC. Translating it yields CASSFQSETQYF. The chain combines TRBV5-1 with TRBJ2-5; no clear D. V lost 2 bases, J lost 5 bases, and 7 bases lay in between. Germline lookup yields CDR1 SGHRS and CDR2 YFSETQ. CDR3 length: 12 amino acids.

The genes are TRBV18 and TRBJ2-7; possible D gene TRBD1, 7 bases. V was clipped by 5 bases and J by 3 bases, with 11 bases between them. In germline, CDR1 is KGHSH, CDR2 LQKENI. The CDR3 consists of 13 residues. The CDR3 DNA reads as TGTGCCAGCTCAGCGGGACAGATCTACGAGCAGTACTTC. It translates to CASSAGQIYEQYF.

The J gene is TRBJ2-7, the V gene TRBV2; 7 bases line up with TRBD1. The germline V gene has CDR1 SNHLY and CDR2 FYNNEI. This CDR3 has 12 amino acids. J gave up 6 bases and V 6 bases, and 5 bases lay outside the gene matches. CDR3 region: CASRETGREQYF. As DNA, the CDR3 is TGTGCCAGCAGGGAGACAGGGCGCGAGCAGTACTTC.

This clone was seen a few times. The chain carries TRBV15 and TRBJ1-2; D is unresolved. Deletions cut 0 bases from V and 8 bases from J, with 7 bases between. CDR3 size: 12 residues. Germline lookup yields CDR1 LNHNV and CDR2 YYDKDF (reference sequence). CDR3 DNA sequence: TGTGCCACCAGCAGAGATCGAGGCGGCTACACCTTC. The encoded protein is CATSRDRGGYTF. Complete variable domain (other parts from reference TRBV15 and TRBJ1-2): DAMVIQNPRYQVTQFGKPVTLSCSQTLNHNVMYWYQQKSSQAPKLLFHYYDKDFNNEADTPDNFQSRRPNTSFCFLDIRSPGLGDTAMYLCATSRDRGGYTFGSGTRLTVV.

The chain links TRBV18 to TRBJ2-5; a possible D gene is TRBD2 (6 bases). Germline values: CDR1 KGHSH, CDR2 LQKENI. The CDR3 spans 13 residues. V was clipped by 8 bases and J by 4 bases, with 14 bases between them. DNA for the CDR3: TGTGCCAGCGCTGGGACTGATGTAGAGACCCAGTACTTC. Translating it yields CASAGTDVETQYF.

The chain carries TRBV30 and TRBJ2-1, with 11 bases aligning to TRBD2. V gave up 4 bases and J gave up 3 bases; unmatched junction bases: 2. This CDR3 contains 14 residues. Germline V gene data show CDR1 as GTSNPN and CDR2 as SVGIG (reference sequence). The CDR3 sequence: CAWTSGGIYNEQFF. In DNA form, the CDR3 reads TGTGCCTGGACTAGCGGGGGGATCTACAATGAGCAGTTCTTC.

The genes are TRBV30 and TRBJ2-7, with 7 bases lining up with TRBD2. The CDR3 extends over 11 amino acids. The germline gives CDR1 GTSNPN, CDR2 SVGIG (reference sequence). The V segment lost 5 bases and the J segment 4 bases; nucleotides outside the gene matches: 2. CDR3 sequence: CAWGGEYEQYF. The CDR3 DNA sequence: TGTGCCTGGGGGGGGGAATACGAGCAGTACTTC. The full variable domain, completed using reference TRBV30 and TRBJ2-7, is SQTIHQWPATLVQPVGSPLSLECTVEGTSNPNLYWYRQAAGRGLQLLFYSVGIGQISSEVPQNLSASRPQDRQFILSSKKLLLSDSGFYLCAWGGEYEQYFGPGTRLTVT.

The chain has TRBV4-1 and TRBJ2-1; 7 bases are shared with TRBD2. V trimming: 1 base; J trimming: 9 bases; junction bases outside the gene matches: 3. Germline CDR1 and CDR2: MGHRA and YSYEKL. CDR3 length: 13 amino acids. The DNA for the CDR3 is TGCGCCAGCAGCCAAGGGGGGGGAAGTGAGCAGTTCTTC. Encoded protein: CASSQGGGSEQFF.

This clone was picked up a small number of times. The V and J genes are TRBV11-2 and TRBJ1-1, with D perhaps TRBD1 (5 bases). The germline V gene has CDR1 SGHAT and CDR2 FQNNGV. CDR3 size: 11 residues. Trimming stripped 5 bases from V and 10 bases from J, with 11 bases between. CDR3 protein: CASSQGLGAFF. The CDR3 coding sequence is TGTGCCAGCAGCCAGGGACTGGGAGCTTTCTTT.

This clone was seen more than once but under ten times. The chain recombines TRBV5-1 with TRBJ2-5; a weak D match, TRBD2 (5 bases). The germline V and J ends were trimmed by 10 bases and 1 base, with 11 bases remaining between them. The V gene's germline CDR1 is SGHRS and CDR2 YFSETQ. The CDR3 runs to 12 residues. Here the CDR3 DNA reads TGCGCCTCCCGGGAATCCCAAGAGACCCAGTACTTC. Translated, it gives CASRESQETQYF.

The sample holds a few counts of this clone. The chain couples TRBV30 to TRBJ2-3; no firm D call. CDR3 length: 14 residues. Deletions cut 2 bases from V and 1 base from J, with 10 bases between. Germline CDR1 and CDR2: GTSNPN and SVGIG (reference sequence). The CDR3 region is CAWSRGVGTDTQYF. CDR3 nucleotides: TGTGCCTGGAGTCGAGGCGTGGGCACAGATACGCAGTATTTT.

This clone was picked up a small number of times. V and J are TRBV4-1 and TRBJ2-2; 7 bases line up with TRBD2. Germline V gene lookup returns CDR1 MGHRA and CDR2 YSYEKL. The CDR3 covers 16 residues. V was clipped by 1 base and J by 0 bases; unmatched bases: 2. CDR3 residues: CASSQGLAANTGELFF. CDR3 coding DNA: TGCGCCAGCAGCCAAGGTCTAGCGGCGAACACCGGGGAGCTGTTTTTT.

The chain couples TRBV19 to TRBJ1-1; D gene ambiguous. This CDR3 contains 14 residues. The V end lost 4 bases, the J end lost 2 bases, and 11 bases lay between the germline ends. Germline V gene data show CDR1 as LNHDA and CDR2 as SQIVND (reference sequence). The CDR3 reads CASSSTVTNTEAFF. DNA for the CDR3: TGTGCCAGTAGTAGTACAGTAACCAACACTGAAGCTTTCTTT.

J is TRBJ2-7 and V is TRBV11-2, with 7 bases aligning to TRBD2. CDR1 and CDR2 (germline): SGHAT, FQNNGV. The V segment lost 1 base and the J segment 3 bases; nucleotides outside the gene matches: 3. CDR3 length equals 14 residues. This CDR3 reads CASSLGGRDYEQYF. CDR3 nucleotide sequence: TGTGCCAGCAGCTTAGGGGGGAGGGACTACGAGCAGTACTTC. Using reference TRBV11-2 and TRBJ2-7 for the parts outside the CDR3, the full variable domain is EAGVAQSPRYKIIEKRQSVAFWCNPISGHATLYWYQQILGQGPKLLIQFQNNGVVDDSQLPKDRFSAERLKGVDSTLKIQPAKLEDSAVYLCASSLGGRDYEQYFGPGTRLTVT.

The rearrangement joins TRBV5-1 to TRBJ2-7, with 9 bases that match TRBD1. This CDR3 contains 14 residues. Germline V gene lookup returns CDR1 SGHRS and CDR2 YFSETQ. Unmatched junction bases numbered 5, after V lost 2 bases and J lost 5 bases. The CDR3 loop reads CASSFGQGYDEQYF. CDR3 DNA: TGCGCCAGCAGCTTTGGACAGGGGTACGACGAGCAGTACTTC.

The chain carries TRBV7-9 and TRBJ1-2; D might be TRBD1 (5 bases). The V end lost 5 bases, the J end lost 5 bases, and 12 bases lay between the germline ends. Looked up from germline, CDR1 is SEHNR and CDR2 is FQNEAQ (reference sequence). CDR3 length equals 13 residues. The DNA for the CDR3 is TGTGCCAGCAGCCCTCCGACAGCTTATGGCTACACCTTC. Translated: CASSPPTAYGYTF. Full variable domain (remainder filled in from reference TRBV7-9 and TRBJ1-2): DTGVSQNPRHKITKRGQNVTFRCDPISEHNRLYWYRQTLGQGPEFLTYFQNEAQLEKSRLLSDRFSAERPKGSFSTLEIQRTEQGDSAMYLCASSPPTAYGYTFGSGTRLTVV.

This clone has a handful of counts. This chain uses TRBV9 with TRBJ1-1; possibly TRBD1 for D (5 bases). Trimming left V 5 bases short and J 2 bases short, with 13 bases between. CDR1 is SGDLS, CDR2 YYNGEE, per germline. The CDR3 extends over 14 amino acids. This CDR3 is CASSMDTINTEAFF. The CDR3 DNA is TGTGCCAGCAGTATGGACACCATAAACACTGAAGCTTTCTTT.

The V and J genes are TRBV7-9 and TRBJ2-1, with 7 nucleotides matching TRBD1. CDR3 length equals 14 residues. Losses at the gene ends were 5 bases for V and 5 bases for J; bases not matched to a gene: 6. Germline-derived CDR1 and CDR2 are SEHNR and FQNEAQ (reference sequence). CDR3 bases: TGTGCCAGCAGCCCTTCGACAGGGAACAATGAGCAGTTCTTC. It codes for CASSPSTGNNEQFF.

The V call is TRBV12-5, the J call TRBJ1-1; no clear D gene. The CDR3 length is 11 residues. V lost 3 bases and J lost 4, with 3 bases in between. Germline V gives CDR1 LGHNT, CDR2 FRNRAP. The CDR3 loop is CASGFGTEAFF. CDR3 in DNA: TGTGCTAGTGGTTTCGGCACTGAAGCTTTCTTT.

A few counts support this clone. The V gene is TRBV5-1, the J gene TRBJ2-2; 7 bases agree with TRBD1. There are 16 residues in the CDR3. Trimming cost V 7 bases and J 4 bases; bases outside gene matches: 13. The germline CDR1 and CDR2 sequences are SGHRS and YFSETQ. The CDR3 DNA follows: TGCGCCAGCTCCCCTGGACAGGTCCACGGCACCGGGGAGCTGTTTTTT. It translates to CASSPGQVHGTGELFF.

This sequence joins TRBV9 and TRBJ1-6; no firm D call. Germline V lookup: CDR1 SGDLS, CDR2 YYNGEE. Trimming took off 4 bases at V and 8 bases at J, with 19 bases between the two ends. CDR3 length: 16 residues. The CDR3, as DNA: TGTGCCAGCAGCCCTGGAAGCGACCCTCTGGATTCACCCCTCCACTTT. It translates to CASSPGSDPLDSPLHF.

This clone was detected only a few times. The chain employs TRBV9 and TRBJ1-1; 8 bases are a match to TRBD1. With V trimmed by 2 bases and J by 1 base, 1 base remained unmatched. Germline V CDR1 and CDR2: SGDLS, YYNGEE. CDR3 length equals 14 residues. CDR3 loop: CASSVGQANTEAFF. The CDR3 coding sequence is TGTGCCAGCAGCGTGGGACAGGCGAACACTGAAGCTTTCTTT.

This clone has just a few counts. J is TRBJ2-1 and V is TRBV25-1; 13 bases align to TRBD2. Trimming removed 8 bases from V and 9 bases from J; junction bases left unmatched: 7. The CDR3 spans 14 residues. CDR1 and CDR2 from the germline V gene are MGHDK and SYGVNS. CDR3 sequence (DNA): TGTGCCAGCTCTCTCGGACTAGCGGGAGCTGAGCAGTTCTTC. It encodes CASSLGLAGAEQFF.

The chain links TRBV15 to TRBJ1-5; weak D call: TRBD1 (5 bases). In germline, CDR1 is LNHNV, CDR2 YYDKDF (reference sequence). V lost 5 bases and J 0 bases, leaving 11 bases between the germline ends. The CDR3 runs to 15 residues. CDR3 region: CATSSDSYSNQPQHF. Written as DNA, the CDR3 is TGTGCCACCAGCTCCGACAGTTATAGCAATCAGCCCCAGCATTTT.